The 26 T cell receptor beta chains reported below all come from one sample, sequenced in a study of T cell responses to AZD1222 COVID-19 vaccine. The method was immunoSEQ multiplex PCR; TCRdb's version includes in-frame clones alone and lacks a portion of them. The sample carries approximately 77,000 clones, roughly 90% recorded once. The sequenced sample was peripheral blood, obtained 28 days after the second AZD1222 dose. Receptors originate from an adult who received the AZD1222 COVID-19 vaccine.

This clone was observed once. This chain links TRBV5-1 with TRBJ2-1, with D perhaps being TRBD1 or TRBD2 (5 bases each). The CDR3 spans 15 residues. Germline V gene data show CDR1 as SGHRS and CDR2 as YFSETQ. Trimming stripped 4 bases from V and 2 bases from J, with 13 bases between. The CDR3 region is CASSPGTNPYNEQFF. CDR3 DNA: TGCGCCAGCAGCCCCGGGACCAACCCCTACAATGAGCAGTTCTTC.

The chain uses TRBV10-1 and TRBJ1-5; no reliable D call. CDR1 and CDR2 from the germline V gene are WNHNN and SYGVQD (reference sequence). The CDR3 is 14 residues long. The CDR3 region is CAYKQRTVNQPQHF. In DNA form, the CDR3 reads TGCGCGTATAAGCAGCGAACGGTGAATCAGCCCCAGCATTTT.

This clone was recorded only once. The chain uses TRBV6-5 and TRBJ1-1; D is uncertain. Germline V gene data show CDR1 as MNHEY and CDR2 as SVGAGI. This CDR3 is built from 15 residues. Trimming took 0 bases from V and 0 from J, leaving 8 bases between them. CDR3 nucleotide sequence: TGTGCCAGCAGTTACTCTCGGGCCGTGAACACTGAAGCTTTCTTT. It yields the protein CASSYSRAVNTEAFF.

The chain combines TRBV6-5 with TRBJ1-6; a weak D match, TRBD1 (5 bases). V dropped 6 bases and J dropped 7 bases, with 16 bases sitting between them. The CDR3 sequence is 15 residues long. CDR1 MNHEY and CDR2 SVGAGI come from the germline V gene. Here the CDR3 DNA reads TGTGCCAGCAGCAACTTCCAGGGCGGGAATTCACCCCTCCACTTT. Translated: CASSNFQGGNSPLHF.

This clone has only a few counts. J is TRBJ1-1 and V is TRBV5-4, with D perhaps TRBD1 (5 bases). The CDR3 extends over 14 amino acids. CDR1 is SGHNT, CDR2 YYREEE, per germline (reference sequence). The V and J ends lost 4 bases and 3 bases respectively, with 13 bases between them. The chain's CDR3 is CASSPGPTHTEAFF. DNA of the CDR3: TGTGCCAGCAGCCCGGGACCGACGCACACTGAAGCTTTCTTT.

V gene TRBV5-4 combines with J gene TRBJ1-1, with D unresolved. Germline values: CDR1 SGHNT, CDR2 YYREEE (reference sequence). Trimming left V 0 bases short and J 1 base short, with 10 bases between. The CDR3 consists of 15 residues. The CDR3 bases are TGTGCCAGCAGCTTGGCCAAAGGAGGGAACACTGAAGCTTTCTTT. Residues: CASSLAKGGNTEAFF.

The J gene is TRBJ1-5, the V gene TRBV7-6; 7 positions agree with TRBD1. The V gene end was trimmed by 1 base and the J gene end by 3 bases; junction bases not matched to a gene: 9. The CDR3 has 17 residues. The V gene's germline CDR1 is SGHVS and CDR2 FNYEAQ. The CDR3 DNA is TGTGCCAGCAGCTTAGGAGGGACAGTGGACTTCAATCAGCCCCAGCATTTT. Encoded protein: CASSLGGTVDFNQPQHF.

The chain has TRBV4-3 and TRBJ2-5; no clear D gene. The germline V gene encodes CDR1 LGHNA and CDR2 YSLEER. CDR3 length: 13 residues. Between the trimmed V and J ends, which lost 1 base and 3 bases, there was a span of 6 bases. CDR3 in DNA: TGCGCCAGCAGCCAAGTACAGAAAGAGACCCAGTACTTC. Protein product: CASSQVQKETQYF.

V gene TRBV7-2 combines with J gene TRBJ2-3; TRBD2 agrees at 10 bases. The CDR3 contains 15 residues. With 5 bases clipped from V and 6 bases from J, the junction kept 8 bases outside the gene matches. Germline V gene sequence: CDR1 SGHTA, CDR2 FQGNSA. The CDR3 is CASSPFGLAADTQYF. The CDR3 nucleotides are TGTGCCAGCAGCCCGTTCGGACTAGCGGCTGATACGCAGTATTTT.

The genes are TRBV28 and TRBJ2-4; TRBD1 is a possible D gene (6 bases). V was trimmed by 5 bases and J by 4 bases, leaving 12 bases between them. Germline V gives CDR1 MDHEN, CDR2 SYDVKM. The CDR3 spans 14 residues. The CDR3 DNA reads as TGTGCCAGCAGTCCTACAGGGCAAAAAAACATTCAGTACTTC. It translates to CASSPTGQKNIQYF. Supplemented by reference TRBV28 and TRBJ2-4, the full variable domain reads DVKVTQSSRYLVKRTGEKVFLECVQDMDHENMFWYRQDPGLGLRLIYFSYDVKMKEKGDIPEGYSVSREKKERFSLILESASTNQTSMYLCASSPTGQKNIQYFGAGTRLSVL.

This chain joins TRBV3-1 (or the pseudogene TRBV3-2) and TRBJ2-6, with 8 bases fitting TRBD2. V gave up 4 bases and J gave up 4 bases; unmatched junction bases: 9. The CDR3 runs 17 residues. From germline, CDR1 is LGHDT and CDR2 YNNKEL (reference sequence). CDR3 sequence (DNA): TGTGCCAGCAGCCCCTCTCCGGGGGGGAGGGGGGCCAACGTCCTGACTTTC. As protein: CASSPSPGGRGANVLTF.

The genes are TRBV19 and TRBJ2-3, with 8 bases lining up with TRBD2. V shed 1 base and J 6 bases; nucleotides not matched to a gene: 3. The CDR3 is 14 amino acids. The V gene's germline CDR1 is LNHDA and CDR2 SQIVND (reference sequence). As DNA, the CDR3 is TGTGCCAGTAGTATAGCGGGAGGGCCGGATACGCAGTATTTT. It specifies CASSIAGGPDTQYF.

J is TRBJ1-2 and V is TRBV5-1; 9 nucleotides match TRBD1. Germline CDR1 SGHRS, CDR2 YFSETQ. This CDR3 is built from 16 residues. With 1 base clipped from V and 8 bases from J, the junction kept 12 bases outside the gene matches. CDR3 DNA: TGCGCCAGCAGCTTGTATCCGGGACAGGGTTCGGCAGGCTACACCTTC. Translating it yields CASSLYPGQGSAGYTF. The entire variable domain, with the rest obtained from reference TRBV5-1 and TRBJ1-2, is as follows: KAGVTQTPRYLIKTRGQQVTLSCSPISGHRSVSWYQQTPGQGLQFLFEYFSETQRNKGNFPGRFSGRQFSNSRSEMNVSTLELGDSALYLCASSLYPGQGSAGYTFGSGTRLTVV.

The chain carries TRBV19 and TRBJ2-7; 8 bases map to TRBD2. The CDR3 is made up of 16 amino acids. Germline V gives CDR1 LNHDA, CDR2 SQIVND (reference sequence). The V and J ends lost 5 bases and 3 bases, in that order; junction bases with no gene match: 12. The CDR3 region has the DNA TGTGCCAGTAGTCTCGGGACTCGGCGGGGGGTCTACGAGCAGTACTTC. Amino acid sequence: CASSLGTRRGVYEQYF.

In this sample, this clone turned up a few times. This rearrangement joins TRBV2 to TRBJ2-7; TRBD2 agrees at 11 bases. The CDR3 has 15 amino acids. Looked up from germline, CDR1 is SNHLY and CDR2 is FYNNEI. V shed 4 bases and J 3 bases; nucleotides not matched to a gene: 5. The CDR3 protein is CASSGQLAGVYEQYF. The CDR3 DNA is TGTGCCAGCAGTGGGCAACTAGCGGGAGTCTACGAGCAGTACTTC.

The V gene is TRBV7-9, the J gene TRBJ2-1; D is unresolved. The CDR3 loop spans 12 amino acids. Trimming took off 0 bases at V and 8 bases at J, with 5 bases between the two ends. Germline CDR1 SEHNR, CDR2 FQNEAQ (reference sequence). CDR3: CASSLAFHEQFF. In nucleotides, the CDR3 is TGTGCCAGCAGCTTAGCGTTTCATGAGCAGTTCTTC.

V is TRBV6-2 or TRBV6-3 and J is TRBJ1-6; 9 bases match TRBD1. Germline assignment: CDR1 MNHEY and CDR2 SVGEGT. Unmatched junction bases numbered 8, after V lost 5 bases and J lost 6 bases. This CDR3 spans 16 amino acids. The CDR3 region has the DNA TGTGCCAGCAGTCGACCGGGACAGGGCCGTAATTCACCCCTCCACTTT. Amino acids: CASSRPGQGRNSPLHF.

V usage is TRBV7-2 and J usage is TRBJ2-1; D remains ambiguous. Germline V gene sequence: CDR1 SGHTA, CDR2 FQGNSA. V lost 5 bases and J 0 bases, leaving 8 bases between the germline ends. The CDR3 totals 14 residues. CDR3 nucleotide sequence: TGTGCCAGCAGCATCCCAGGCTCCTACAATGAGCAGTTCTTC. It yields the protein CASSIPGSYNEQFF.

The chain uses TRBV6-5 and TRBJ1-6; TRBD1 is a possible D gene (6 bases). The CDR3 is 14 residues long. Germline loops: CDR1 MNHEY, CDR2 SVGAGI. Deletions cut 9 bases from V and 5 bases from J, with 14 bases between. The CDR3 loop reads CASHKGVNNSPLHF. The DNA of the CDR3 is TGTGCCAGTCACAAGGGGGTAAATAATTCACCCCTCCACTTT.

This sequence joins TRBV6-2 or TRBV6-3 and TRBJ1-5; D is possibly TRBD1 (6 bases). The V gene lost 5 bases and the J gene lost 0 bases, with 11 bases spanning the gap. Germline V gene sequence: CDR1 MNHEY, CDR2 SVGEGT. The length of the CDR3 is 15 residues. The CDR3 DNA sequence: TGTGCCAGCAGTCAGAGGGGGACTAGCAATCAGCCCCAGCATTTT. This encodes CASSQRGTSNQPQHF.

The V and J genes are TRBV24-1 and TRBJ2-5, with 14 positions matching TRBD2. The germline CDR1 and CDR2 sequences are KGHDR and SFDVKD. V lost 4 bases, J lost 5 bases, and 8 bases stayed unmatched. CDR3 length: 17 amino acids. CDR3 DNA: TGTGCCACCAGTGACCTCGGGACTAGCGGGAGTTATGAGACCCAGTACTTC. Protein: CATSDLGTSGSYETQYF.

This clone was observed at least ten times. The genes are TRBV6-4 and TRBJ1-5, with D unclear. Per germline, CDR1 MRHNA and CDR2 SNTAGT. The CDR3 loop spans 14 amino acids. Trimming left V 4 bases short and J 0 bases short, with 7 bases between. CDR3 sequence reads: CASSAGISNQPQHF. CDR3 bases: TGTGCCAGCAGTGCCGGGATTAGCAATCAGCCCCAGCATTTT.

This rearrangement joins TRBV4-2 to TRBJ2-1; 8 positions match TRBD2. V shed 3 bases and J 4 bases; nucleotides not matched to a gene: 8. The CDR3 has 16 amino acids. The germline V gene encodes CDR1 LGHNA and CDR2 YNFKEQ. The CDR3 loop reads CASSQPNPGGYNEQFF. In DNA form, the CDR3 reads TGTGCCAGCAGCCAGCCTAATCCGGGAGGGTACAATGAGCAGTTCTTC.

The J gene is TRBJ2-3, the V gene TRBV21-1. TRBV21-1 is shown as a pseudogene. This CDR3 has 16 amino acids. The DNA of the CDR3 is TGTGCCAGCAGCAAAATAGACGGCCCTAGCACAGATACGCAGTATTTT. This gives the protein CASSKIDGPSTDTQYF.

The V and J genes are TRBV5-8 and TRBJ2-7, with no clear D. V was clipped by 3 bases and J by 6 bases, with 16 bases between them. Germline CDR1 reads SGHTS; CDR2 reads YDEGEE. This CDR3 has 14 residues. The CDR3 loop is CASSWARWAGEQYF. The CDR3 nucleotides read TGTGCCAGCAGCTGGGCCCGGTGGGCCGGCGAGCAGTACTTC.

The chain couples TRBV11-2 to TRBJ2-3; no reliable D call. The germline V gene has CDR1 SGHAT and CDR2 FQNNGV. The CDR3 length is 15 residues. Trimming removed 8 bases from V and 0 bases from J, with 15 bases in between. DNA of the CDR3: TGTGCCAGCCTCCTTAGAAGGGCTAGCACAGATACGCAGTATTTT. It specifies CASLLRRASTDTQYF.